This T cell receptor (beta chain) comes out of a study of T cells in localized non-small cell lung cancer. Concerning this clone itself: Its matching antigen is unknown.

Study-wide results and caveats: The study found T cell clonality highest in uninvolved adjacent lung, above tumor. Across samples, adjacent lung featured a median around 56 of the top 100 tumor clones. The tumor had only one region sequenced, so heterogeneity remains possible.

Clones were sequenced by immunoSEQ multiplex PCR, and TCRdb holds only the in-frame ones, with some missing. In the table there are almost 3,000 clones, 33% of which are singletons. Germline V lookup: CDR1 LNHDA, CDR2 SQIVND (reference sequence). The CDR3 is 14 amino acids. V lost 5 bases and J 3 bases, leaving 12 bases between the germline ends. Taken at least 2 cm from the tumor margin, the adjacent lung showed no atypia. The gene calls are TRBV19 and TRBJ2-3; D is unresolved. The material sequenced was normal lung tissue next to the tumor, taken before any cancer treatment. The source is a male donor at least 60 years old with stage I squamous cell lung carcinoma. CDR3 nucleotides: TGTGCCAGTAGTGTGGGCGGTGGGACAGATACGCAGTATTTT. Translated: CASSVGGGTDTQYF.